The source of this TCR beta chain is a study of CXCR3-negative and CXCR3-positive naive CD8 T cells. Libraries of TRB cDNA were made by 5' RACE and carried UMIs. With the 5' RACE reads reprocessed, TCRdb shows one record per CDR3 protein and no DNA. The table lists 6,500 to 9,500 distinct CDR3 sequences, with approximately 2.3% in the top ten. This clonotype is medium-sized by frequency. Per germline, CDR1 SGHRS and CDR2 YFSETQ. The CDR3 runs to 14 residues. The receptor was derived from a human donor in good health. Some clones in this sample may be carry-over from other donors' samples. This chain uses TRBV5-1 with TRBJ2-3; TCRdb names TRBD1, which stays unverified in the absence of DNA. The sample taken for sequencing was naive CXCR3- CD8+ T cells from blood. Described subset: CD45RO-CCR7+CD27+CD95- naive CD8+ T cells lacking CXCR3 (TNR3-). CDR3 sequence reads: CASSPAAGADTQYF.